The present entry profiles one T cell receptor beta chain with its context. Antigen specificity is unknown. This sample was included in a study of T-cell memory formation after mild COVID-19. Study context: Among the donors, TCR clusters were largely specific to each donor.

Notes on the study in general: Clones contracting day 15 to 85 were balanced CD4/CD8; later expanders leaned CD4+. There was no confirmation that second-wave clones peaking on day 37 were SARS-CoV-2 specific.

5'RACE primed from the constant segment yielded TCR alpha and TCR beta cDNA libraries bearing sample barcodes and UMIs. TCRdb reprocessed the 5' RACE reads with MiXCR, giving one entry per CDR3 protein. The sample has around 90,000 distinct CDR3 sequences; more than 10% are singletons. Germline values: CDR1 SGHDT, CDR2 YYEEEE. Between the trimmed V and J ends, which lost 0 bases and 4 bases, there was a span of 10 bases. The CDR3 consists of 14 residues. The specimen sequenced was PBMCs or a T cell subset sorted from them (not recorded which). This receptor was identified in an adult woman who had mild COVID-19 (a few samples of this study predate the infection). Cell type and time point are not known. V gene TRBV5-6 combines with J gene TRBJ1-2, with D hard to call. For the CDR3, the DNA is TGTGCCAGCAGCTTGGTCGGGGTCGCCTATGGCTACACCTTC. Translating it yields CASSLVGVAYGYTF. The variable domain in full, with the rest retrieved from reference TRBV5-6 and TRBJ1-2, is DAGVTQSPTHLIKTRGQQVTLRCSPKSGHDTVSWYQQALGQGPQFIFQYYEEEERQRGNFPDRFSGHQFPNYSSELNVNALLLGDSALYLCASSLVGVAYGYTFGSGTRLTVV.